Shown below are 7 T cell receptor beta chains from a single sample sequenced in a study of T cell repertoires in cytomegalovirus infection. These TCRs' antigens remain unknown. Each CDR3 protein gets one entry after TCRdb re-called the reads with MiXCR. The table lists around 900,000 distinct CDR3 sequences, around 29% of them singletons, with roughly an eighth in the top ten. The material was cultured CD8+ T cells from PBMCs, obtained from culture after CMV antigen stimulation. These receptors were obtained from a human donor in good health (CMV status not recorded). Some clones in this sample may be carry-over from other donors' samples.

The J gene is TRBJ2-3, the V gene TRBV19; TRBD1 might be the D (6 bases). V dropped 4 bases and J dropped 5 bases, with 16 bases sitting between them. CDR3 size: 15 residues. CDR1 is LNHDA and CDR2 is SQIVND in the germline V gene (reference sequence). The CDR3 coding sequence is TGTGCCAGTAGTAACCTCCCCCGGGACAAAGATACGCAGTATTTT. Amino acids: CASSNLPRDKDTQYF.

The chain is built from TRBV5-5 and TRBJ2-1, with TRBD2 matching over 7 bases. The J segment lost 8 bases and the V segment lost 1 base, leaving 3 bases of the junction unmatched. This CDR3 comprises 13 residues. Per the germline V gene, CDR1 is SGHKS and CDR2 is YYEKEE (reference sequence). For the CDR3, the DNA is TGTGCCAGCAGCTTGTGGACTAGGGATGAGCAGTTCTTC. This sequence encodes CASSLWTRDEQFF.

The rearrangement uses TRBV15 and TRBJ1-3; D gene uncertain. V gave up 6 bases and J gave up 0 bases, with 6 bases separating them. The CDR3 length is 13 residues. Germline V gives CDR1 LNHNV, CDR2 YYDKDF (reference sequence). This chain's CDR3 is CATRGNSGNTIYF. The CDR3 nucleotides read TGTGCCACCAGGGGCAACTCTGGAAACACCATATATTTT.

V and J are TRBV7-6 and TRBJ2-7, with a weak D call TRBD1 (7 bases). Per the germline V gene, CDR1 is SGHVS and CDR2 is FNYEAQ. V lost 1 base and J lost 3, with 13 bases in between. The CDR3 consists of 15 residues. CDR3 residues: CASSLVSGGLYEQYF. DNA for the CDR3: TGTGCCAGCAGCTTAGTTTCAGGGGGACTCTACGAGCAGTACTTC.

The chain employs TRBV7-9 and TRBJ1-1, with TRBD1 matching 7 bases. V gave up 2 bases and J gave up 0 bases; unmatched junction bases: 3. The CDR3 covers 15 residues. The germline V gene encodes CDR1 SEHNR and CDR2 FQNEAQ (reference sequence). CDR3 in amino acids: CASSLIGQVNTEAFF. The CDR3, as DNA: TGTGCCAGCAGCTTAATTGGACAGGTGAACACTGAAGCTTTCTTT.

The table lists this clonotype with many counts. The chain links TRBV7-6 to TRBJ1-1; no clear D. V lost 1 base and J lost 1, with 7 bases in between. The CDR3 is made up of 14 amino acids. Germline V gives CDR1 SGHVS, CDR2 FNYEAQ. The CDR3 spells CASSLGPENTEAFF. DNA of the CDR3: TGTGCCAGCAGCTTAGGACCTGAGAACACTGAAGCTTTCTTT.

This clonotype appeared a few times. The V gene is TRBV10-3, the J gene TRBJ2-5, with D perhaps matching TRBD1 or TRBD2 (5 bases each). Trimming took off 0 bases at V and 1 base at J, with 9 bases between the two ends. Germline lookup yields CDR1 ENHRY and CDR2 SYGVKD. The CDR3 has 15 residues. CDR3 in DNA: TGTGCCATCAGTGAGTCCCGGGACCCCCAAGAGACCCAGTACTTC. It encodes CAISESRDPQETQYF.